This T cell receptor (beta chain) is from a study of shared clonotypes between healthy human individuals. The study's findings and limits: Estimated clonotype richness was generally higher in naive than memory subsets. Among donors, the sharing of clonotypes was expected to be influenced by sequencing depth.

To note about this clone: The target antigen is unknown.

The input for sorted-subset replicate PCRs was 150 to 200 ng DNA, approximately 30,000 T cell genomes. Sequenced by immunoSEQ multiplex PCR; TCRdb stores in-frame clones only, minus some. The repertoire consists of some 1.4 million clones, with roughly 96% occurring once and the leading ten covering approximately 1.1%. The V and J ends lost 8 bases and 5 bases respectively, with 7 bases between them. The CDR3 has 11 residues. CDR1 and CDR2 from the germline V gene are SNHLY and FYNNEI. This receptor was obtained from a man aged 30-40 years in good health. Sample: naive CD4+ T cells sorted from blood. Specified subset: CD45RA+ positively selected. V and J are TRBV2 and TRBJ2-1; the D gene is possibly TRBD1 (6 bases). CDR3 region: CASRQDNEQFF. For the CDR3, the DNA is TGTGCCAGCCGACAGGACAATGAGCAGTTCTTC. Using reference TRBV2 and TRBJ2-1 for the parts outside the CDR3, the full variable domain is EPEVTQTPSHQVTQMGQEVILRCVPISNHLYFYWYRQILGQKVEFLVSFYNNEISEKSEIFDDQFSVERPDGSNFTLKIRSTKLEDSAMYFCASRQDNEQFFGPGTRLTVL.